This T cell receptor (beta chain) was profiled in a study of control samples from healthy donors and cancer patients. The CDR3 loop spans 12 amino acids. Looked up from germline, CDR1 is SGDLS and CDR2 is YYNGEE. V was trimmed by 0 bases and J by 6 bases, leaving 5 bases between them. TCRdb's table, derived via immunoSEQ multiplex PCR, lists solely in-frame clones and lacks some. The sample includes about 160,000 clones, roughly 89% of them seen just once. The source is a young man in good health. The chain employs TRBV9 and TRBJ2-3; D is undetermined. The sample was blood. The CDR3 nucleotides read TGTGCCAGCAGCGTAGAAAGGGATACGCAGTATTTT. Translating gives CASSVERDTQYF.